The clone carrying this TCR beta chain has just a few counts. The antigen remains undetermined. This entry belongs to a study of T cell responses to AZD1222 COVID-19 vaccine. Overall study findings and caveats: Spike-spanning, vaccine-associated CD4 TCRs were dominant at 160-218 and 743-854. Spike-specific TCR breadth and depth both grew after two AZD1222 doses. The study reported that nearly half of spike-specific TCRs target unmutated variant regions.

Second doses at about 4 or about 12 weeks were pooled. TCRdb keeps only in-frame clones here, not all; method: immunoSEQ multiplex PCR. This table holds 50,000 to 65,000 clones, roughly nine tenths found once. V lost 1 base, J lost 1 base, and 11 bases lay in between. Germline loops: CDR1 SGHRS, CDR2 YFSETQ. There are 15 residues in the CDR3. The input for sequencing was peripheral blood, taken 28 days after the second AZD1222 dose. This sequence was found in an adult who received the AZD1222 COVID-19 vaccine. This chain uses TRBV5-1 with TRBJ1-1; D not certain. Here the CDR3 DNA reads TGCGCCAGCAGCTTGATAGGTTCGGGGAACACTGAAGCTTTCTTT. As protein: CASSLIGSGNTEAFF.